This T cell receptor (beta chain) was recorded in a study of chemoradiotherapy in HPV16-positive cancers. The data were produced by immunoSEQ multiplex PCR, yet TCRdb's version contains in-frame clones alone and is incomplete. The sample shows roughly 30,000 clones, about 92% of them seen only once. Germline V gene lookup returns CDR1 SGHRS and CDR2 YFSETQ. CDR3 length equals 12 residues. Trimming took 4 bases from V and 6 from J, leaving 10 bases between them. The chain recombines TRBV5-1 with TRBJ1-2; D may be TRBD1 (5 bases). Source: blood, taken from a patient who underwent chemoradiotherapy. This receptor was identified in a human donor with HPV-associated anogenital cancer. CDR3 in DNA: TGCGCCAGCAGCCCGTGGGGCGATGGCTACACCTTC. This sequence encodes CASSPWGDGYTF. Based on the CDR3 plus reference TRBV5-1 and TRBJ1-2, the full variable domain is KAGVTQTPRYLIKTRGQQVTLSCSPISGHRSVSWYQQTPGQGLQFLFEYFSETQRNKGNFPGRFSGRQFSNSRSEMNVSTLELGDSALYLCASSPWGDGYTFGSGTRLTVV.